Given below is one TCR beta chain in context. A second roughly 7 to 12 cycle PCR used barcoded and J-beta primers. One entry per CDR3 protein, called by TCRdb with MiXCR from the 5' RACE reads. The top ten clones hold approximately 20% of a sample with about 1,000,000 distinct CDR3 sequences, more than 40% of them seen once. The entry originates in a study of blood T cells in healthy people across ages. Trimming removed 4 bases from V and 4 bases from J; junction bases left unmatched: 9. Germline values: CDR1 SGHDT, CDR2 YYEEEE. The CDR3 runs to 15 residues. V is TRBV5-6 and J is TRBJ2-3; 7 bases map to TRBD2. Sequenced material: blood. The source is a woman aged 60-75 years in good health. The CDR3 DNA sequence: TGTGCCAGCAGCCCGGCGGGGAGGGAGGCAGATACGCAGTATTTT. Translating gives CASSPAGREADTQYF. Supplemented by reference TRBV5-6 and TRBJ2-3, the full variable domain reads DAGVTQSPTHLIKTRGQQVTLRCSPKSGHDTVSWYQQALGQGPQFIFQYYEEEERQRGNFPDRFSGHQFPNYSSELNVNALLLGDSALYLCASSPAGREADTQYFGPGTRLTVL.